The rows below give T cell receptor beta chains drawn from one sample of a study of T cell responses to AZD1222 COVID-19 vaccine. Sequencing was performed with immunoSEQ multiplex PCR; in TCRdb, only in-frame clones are kept and a portion is missing. The sample has about 130,000 clones; nearly 90% are singletons. Here the sequenced sample was peripheral blood, taken 28 days after the second AZD1222 dose. The receptors shown here come from an adult who received the AZD1222 COVID-19 vaccine. Each CDR3 is given with its conserved first and last residue. The D gene is left open where the match is weak. For some rows the clone size is stated as once, few or many, or as a class when expanded; others skip it.

j_call cdr3_length d_call v_call clone_size cdr3_nt cdr3_aa
TRBJ1-1 13 . TRBV5-4 . TGTGCCAGCAGTGACGGGGCCGATGATCGAGCTTTCTTT CASSDGADDRAFF
TRBJ1-5 16 . TRBV20-1 . TGCAGTGCTAGTGGTAGTTTCGGTTATGGTTATCAGCCCCAGCATTTT CSASGSFGYGYQPQHF
TRBJ2-7 13 TRBD1 TRBV4-2 few TGTGCCAGCAGCCGGGGACAGGGGAACGAGCAGTACTTC CASSRGQGNEQYF
TRBJ1-1 14 TRBD1 TRBV3-1/TRBV3-2 . TGTGCCAGCATACAGGGGGCGCAAGGCACTGAAGCTTTCTTT CASIQGAQGTEAFF
TRBJ2-1 13 . TRBV12-3/TRBV12-4 . TGTGCCAGCAGGCCAGGAGGTTGGAATGAGCAGTTCTTC CASRPGGWNEQFF
TRBJ1-4 14 . TRBV27 . TGTGCCAGCAGTAGACCGGGAGTTAATGAAAAACTGTTTTTT CASSRPGVNEKLFF
TRBJ2-7 14 . TRBV7-6 . TGTGCCAGCAGCTTAGCGTTGCAGGTCTACGAGCAGTACTTC CASSLALQVYEQYF
TRBJ1-5 18 . TRBV27 . TGTGCCAGCAGTCCACGAAGGGGCGGGGGTTATAGCAATCAGCCCCAGCATTTT CASSPRRGGGYSNQPQHF
TRBJ1-1 15 . TRBV4-1 . TGCGCCAGCAGCCACCCCTCTTATACCGGCACTGAAGCTTTCTTT CASSHPSYTGTEAFF
TRBJ2-1 16 TRBD2 TRBV19 . TGTGCCAGTAGTCCTCTCGGACTAGCGGGAGTTAATGAGCAGTTCTTC CASSPLGLAGVNEQFF
TRBJ1-2 13 . TRBV29-1 . TGCAGCGTTGGGGAGATTTTTAACTATGGCTACACCTTC CSVGEIFNYGYTF
TRBJ1-1 17 TRBD1 TRBV5-3 . TGTGCCAGAAGCTTGGGTATAAGTGGGACAGGGGGCACTGAAGCTTTCTTT CARSLGISGTGGTEAFF
TRBJ2-5 14 . TRBV4-1 few TGCGCCAGCAGCGTAACGGGGGGCGTCGAGACCCAGTACTTC CASSVTGGVETQYF
TRBJ2-3 13 . TRBV19 . TGTGCCAGTAACTACCCTAGCACAGATACGCAGTATTTT CASNYPSTDTQYF
TRBJ2-1 16 . TRBV5-1 . TGCGCCAGCAGCTTGGCCGTGGGCTACCCCAGAGGTGAGCAGTTCTTC CASSLAVGYPRGEQFF
TRBJ1-3 16 . TRBV18 . TGTGCCAGCTCACCACGGGACCCCCGCTCTGGAAACACCATATATTTT CASSPRDPRSGNTIYF
TRBJ1-2 13 TRBD1 TRBV4-2 . TGTGCCAGCAGCCCCGTAGGGACAGCCGGCTACACCTTC CASSPVGTAGYTF
TRBJ1-2 15 . TRBV6-5 . TGTGCCAGCAGTTACAGTACGTCAGCAAGCTATGGCTACACCTTC CASSYSTSASYGYTF
TRBJ2-3 16 TRBD2 TRBV5-5 . TGTGCCAGCAGCCTAGGACTAGCGGGAGGCACAGATACGCAGTATTTT CASSLGLAGGTDTQYF
TRBJ2-1 11 . TRBV12-3/TRBV12-4 . TGTGCCAGCAGCGAAGGGTTCGAGCAGTTCTTC CASSEGFEQFF
TRBJ1-6 17 TRBD1 TRBV5-1 . TGCGCCAGCAGCTCACTACTATCACAGGGGGCCCGCTCACCCCTCCACTTT CASSSLLSQGARSPLHF
TRBJ1-5 13 . TRBV2 . TGTGCCAGCAGAAACACAGGCAATCAGCCCCAGCATTTT CASRNTGNQPQHF
TRBJ1-2 15 . TRBV7-2 . TGTGCCAGCAGCTTAGTTCCGGGGCGGGACTATGGCTACACCTTC CASSLVPGRDYGYTF
TRBJ1-1 14 TRBD1 TRBV5-1 once TGCGCCAGCAGCTTGGGACAGGGGGCTGCTGAAGCTTTCTTT CASSLGQGAAEAFF
TRBJ1-2 13 . TRBV30 . TGTGCCTGGAGTACCAGCTGGGGAGGGGGCTACACCTTC CAWSTSWGGGYTF
TRBJ2-7 17 TRBD2 TRBV7-6 . TGTGCCAGCAGCTGGGAGGGACCTAGCGGGACCGCCTACGAGCAGTACTTC CASSWEGPSGTAYEQYF
TRBJ1-3 16 TRBD1 TRBV30 . TGTGCCTGGGGGACAGGGTACCCCTCGGGCGGAAACACCATATATTTT CAWGTGYPSGGNTIYF
TRBJ1-2 12 . TRBV7-2 once TGTGCCAGCAGCTTGTCCAACTATGGCTACACCTTC CASSLSNYGYTF
TRBJ1-6 14 . TRBV7-9 . TGTGCCAGCAGCCGAGACGGGGGTAATTCACCCCTCCACTTT CASSRDGGNSPLHF
TRBJ2-6 15 . TRBV5-5 . TGTGCCAGCAGCCAGGGGCCGACTGGGGCCAACGTCCTGACTTTC CASSQGPTGANVLTF
TRBJ2-1 15 TRBD2 TRBV6-5 . TGTGCCAGCAGAGCATCTAGCGGGGGGGACAATGAGCAGTTCTTC CASRASSGGDNEQFF
TRBJ1-4 14 . TRBV27 . TGTGCCAGCAGTTTAAGGGCAGGGAATGAAAAACTGTTTTTT CASSLRAGNEKLFF
TRBJ2-2 12 . TRBV2 . TGTGCCAGCAGTGGGAGGGCCGGGGAGCTGTTTTTT CASSGRAGELFF
TRBJ2-3 17 TRBD2 TRBV18 . TGTGCCAGCTCACCGACCGGGACTAGCGGTTACACAGATACGCAGTATTTT CASSPTGTSGYTDTQYF
TRBJ1-1 14 . TRBV7-9 . TGTGCCAGCAGCTTAAATTCGGCCGACACTGAAGCTTTCTTT CASSLNSADTEAFF
TRBJ2-2 17 TRBD2 TRBV5-1 . TGCGCCAGCAGCTTGGTAGCGGGAGGGCCGAACACCGGGGAGCTGTTTTTT CASSLVAGGPNTGELFF
TRBJ1-2 15 . TRBV3-1/TRBV3-2 . TGTGCCAGCAGCCAAAACAGGAACGGGGACTATGGCTACACCTTC CASSQNRNGDYGYTF
TRBJ1-1 14 TRBD1 TRBV6-2/TRBV6-3 . TGTGCCAGCAGTCGACAGGGAACGAACACTGAAGCTTTCTTT CASSRQGTNTEAFF
TRBJ2-7 14 . TRBV27 few TGTGCCAGCAGTCCCCTCCCCGTGTCTAACGAGCAGTACTTC CASSPLPVSNEQYF
TRBJ1-5 13 . TRBV10-2 once TGCGCCAGTGTCCCAGGGCCAGGTCAGCCCCAGCATTTT CASVPGPGQPQHF
TRBJ2-1 14 TRBD1 TRBV6-5 . TGTGCCAGCAGGGTGGACAGGGGTCTCATCGAGCAGTTCTTC CASRVDRGLIEQFF
TRBJ2-1 15 . TRBV5-4 . TGTGCCAGCAGCTTGGATTCGTACGCCTACAATGAGCAGTTCTTC CASSLDSYAYNEQFF
TRBJ2-7 14 . TRBV29-1 . TGCAGCGTCGGACCGAAAGCCGGAGACTACGAGCAGTACTTC CSVGPKAGDYEQYF
TRBJ1-3 15 . TRBV6-1 . TGTGCCAGCAGTGAACACAGGGACTCTGGAAACACCATATATTTT CASSEHRDSGNTIYF
TRBJ1-1 14 . TRBV10-3 once TGTGCCATCAGTGAGACCCGGGGGGACACTGAAGCTTTCTTT CAISETRGDTEAFF
TRBJ1-3 13 . TRBV5-4 medium-sized TGTGCCAGCGCCGGAGGTAATGGAAACACCATATATTTT CASAGGNGNTIYF
TRBJ2-7 18 TRBD2 TRBV19 . TGTGCCAGTAGTCCACAGCCACCGGGACTAGCGCCGACCTACGAGCAGTACTTC CASSPQPPGLAPTYEQYF
TRBJ1-1 12 . TRBV12-3/TRBV12-4 . TGTGCCAGCAGTTTATATTATACTGAAGCTTTCTTT CASSLYYTEAFF
TRBJ1-5 13 TRBD1 TRBV10-2 . TGCGCCAGCAGCGAGGGGGCACGGCAGCCCCAGCATTTT CASSEGARQPQHF
TRBJ1-6 16 . TRBV6-6 . TGTGCCAGCATCCCTTCTGGTAACTCCTATAATTCACCCCTCCACTTT CASIPSGNSYNSPLHF
TRBJ1-2 14 TRBD1 TRBV19 once TGTGCCAGTAGTATTGTTGGGACAGAGTATGGCTACACCTTC CASSIVGTEYGYTF
TRBJ2-2 14 . TRBV5-1 . TGCGCCAGCAGCCCATTGGGACTCACCGGGGAGCTGTTTTTT CASSPLGLTGELFF
TRBJ2-3 14 TRBD1 TRBV7-2 . TGTGCCAGCAGGGCAGGGGGCCTTGGAGATACGCAGTATTTT CASRAGGLGDTQYF
TRBJ1-4 15 . TRBV7-6 . TGTGCCAGCAGCGCCATGGCTACAACTAATGAAAAACTGTTTTTT CASSAMATTNEKLFF
TRBJ2-7 12 . TRBV7-8 . TGTGCCAGCAGCCCAGGACCACCCGGGCAGTACTTC CASSPGPPGQYF
TRBJ1-2 16 . TRBV3-1/TRBV3-2 . TGTGCCAGCAGCCACGCCCTGGCAGGGAGGTTTTATGGCTACACCTTC CASSHALAGRFYGYTF
TRBJ1-2 13 . TRBV18 . TGTGCCAGCTCACCCCGGGAAGGCGATGGCTACACCTTC CASSPREGDGYTF
TRBJ1-6 13 . TRBV12-3/TRBV12-4 . TGTGCCAGCAGACCCTCGAGTAATTCACCCCTCCACTTT CASRPSSNSPLHF
TRBJ1-1 14 . TRBV18 . TGTGCCAGCTCACCTGGGGCCTTCAACACTGAAGCTTTCTTT CASSPGAFNTEAFF
TRBJ1-5 14 TRBD1 TRBV19 . TGTGCCAGTAGTCTACAGGGGGCTCAACAGCCCCAGCATTTT CASSLQGAQQPQHF